A selection of T cell receptor beta chains follows, all from one sample in a study of response to subunit inactivated influenza vaccine. MiXCR, run by TCRdb on the RT-PCR reads, gives a single entry per CDR3 protein. The sample records about half a million distinct CDR3 sequences, less than 30% being singletons. The source was CD4+ T cells sorted from PBMCs, collected roughly 5 days after vaccination. The origin of the receptors is a man aged 45-65 years who received an inactivated influenza vaccine. The CDR3 runs from the conserved cysteine through the conserved F or W. Fields, in order: clone size, D gene, J gene, V gene, CDR3 protein, CDR3 DNA. D genes are given only for firm matches. Size tells how often a clone was seen (once, few, many) or the class of an expanded clone, and some rows leave it out.

abundance: -; d_gene: TRBD1; j_gene: TRBJ2-6; v_gene: TRBV11-2; CDR3aa: CASSIRQGGPSGANVLTF; CDR3nt: TGTGCCAGCAGCATAAGACAGGGGGGACCCTCTGGGGCCAACGTCCTGACTTTC
abundance: many; d_gene: TRBD1; j_gene: TRBJ1-2; v_gene: TRBV7-2; CDR3aa: CASTGQGRGLTYYGYTF; CDR3nt: TGTGCCAGCACCGGACAGGGGCGTGGGTTAACTTACTATGGCTACACCTTC
abundance: -; d_gene: -; j_gene: TRBJ2-5; v_gene: TRBV5-6; CDR3aa: CASSLYKGRWYQETQYF; CDR3nt: TGTGCCAGCAGCTTGTATAAGGGACGCTGGTACCAAGAGACCCAGTACTTC
abundance: many; d_gene: -; j_gene: TRBJ2-2; v_gene: TRBV20-1; CDR3aa: CSAKRGAGELFF; CDR3nt: TGCAGTGCTAAGAGGGGGGCCGGGGAGCTGTTTTTT
abundance: -; d_gene: TRBD2; j_gene: TRBJ2-5; v_gene: TRBV20-1; CDR3aa: CSASSSGGVGETQYF; CDR3nt: TGCAGTGCTAGCTCTAGCGGGGGGGTGGGTGAGACCCAGTACTTC
abundance: -; d_gene: TRBD1; j_gene: TRBJ1-1; v_gene: TRBV29-1; CDR3aa: CSVEGQRDTEAFF; CDR3nt: TGCAGCGTTGAGGGACAGAGGGATACTGAAGCTTTCTTT
abundance: many; d_gene: TRBD1; j_gene: TRBJ1-2; v_gene: TRBV29-1; CDR3aa: CSVRPPAGGDYGYTF; CDR3nt: TGCAGCGTGCGACCCCCGGCAGGGGGCGACTATGGCTACACCTTC
abundance: -; d_gene: TRBD1; j_gene: TRBJ2-7; v_gene: TRBV12-3/TRBV12-4; CDR3aa: CASSLIGQGREQYF; CDR3nt: TGTGCCAGCAGTCTCATTGGACAGGGGAGAGAGCAGTACTTC
abundance: few; d_gene: -; j_gene: TRBJ2-7; v_gene: TRBV20-1; CDR3aa: CSAPGGGRYEQYF; CDR3nt: TGCAGTGCTCCTGGGGGCGGGAGATACGAGCAGTACTTC
abundance: few; d_gene: TRBD2; j_gene: TRBJ2-6; v_gene: TRBV11-1; CDR3aa: CASSPLTSGRLSSGANVLTF; CDR3nt: TGTGCCAGCAGCCCTCTGACTAGCGGGAGGTTAAGCTCTGGGGCCAACGTCCTGACTTTC
abundance: few; d_gene: -; j_gene: TRBJ1-3; v_gene: TRBV20-1; CDR3aa: CSATSLSGNTIYF; CDR3nt: TGCAGTGCGACATCGCTCTCTGGAAACACCATATATTTT
abundance: many; d_gene: -; j_gene: TRBJ2-5; v_gene: TRBV24-1; CDR3aa: CATSYGWEDQETQYF; CDR3nt: TGTGCCACCAGTTACGGGTGGGAAGACCAAGAGACCCAGTACTTC
abundance: -; d_gene: -; j_gene: TRBJ2-5; v_gene: TRBV7-6; CDR3aa: CASSSMGLQETQYF; CDR3nt: TGTGCCAGCAGCTCCATGGGGCTGCAAGAGACCCAGTACTTC
abundance: -; d_gene: -; j_gene: TRBJ2-2; v_gene: TRBV14; CDR3aa: CASSRITGSTGELFF; CDR3nt: TGTGCCAGCAGCCGAATTACAGGGAGCACCGGGGAGCTGTTTTTT
abundance: few; d_gene: -; j_gene: TRBJ1-1; v_gene: TRBV20-1; CDR3aa: CSASQPPEAFF; CDR3nt: TGCAGTGCTAGCCAGCCCCCTGAAGCTTTCTTT
abundance: -; d_gene: -; j_gene: TRBJ2-7; v_gene: TRBV7-2; CDR3aa: CASSLDGGVSYEQYF; CDR3nt: TGTGCCAGCAGCTTAGATGGGGGCGTCTCCTACGAGCAGTACTTC
abundance: -; d_gene: -; j_gene: TRBJ1-1; v_gene: TRBV2; CDR3aa: CASSVEGRMNTEAFF; CDR3nt: TGTGCCAGCAGTGTTGAGGGACGTATGAACACTGAAGCTTTCTTT
abundance: -; d_gene: -; j_gene: TRBJ2-3; v_gene: TRBV27; CDR3aa: CASSLSSRTSTDTQYF; CDR3nt: TGTGCCAGCAGTTTATCGTCCCGGACTAGCACAGATACGCAGTATTTT
abundance: few; d_gene: TRBD2; j_gene: TRBJ2-1; v_gene: TRBV2; CDR3aa: CARGLAGVNEQFF; CDR3nt: TGTGCCAGAGGACTAGCGGGGGTGAATGAGCAGTTCTTC
abundance: -; d_gene: -; j_gene: TRBJ1-5; v_gene: TRBV7-2; CDR3aa: CASSMYGTAGDHPQHF; CDR3nt: TGTGCCAGCAGCATGTACGGGACGGCTGGGGATCATCCCCAGCATTTT
abundance: -; d_gene: TRBD2; j_gene: TRBJ2-1; v_gene: TRBV29-1; CDR3aa: CSAGGLAGFYNEQFF; CDR3nt: TGCAGCGCGGGCGGGCTAGCGGGGTTCTACAATGAGCAGTTCTTC
abundance: few; d_gene: -; j_gene: TRBJ2-3; v_gene: TRBV5-1; CDR3aa: CASSLGGHTDTQYF; CDR3nt: TGCGCCAGCAGCTTGGGCGGACACACAGATACGCAGTATTTT
abundance: -; d_gene: -; j_gene: TRBJ2-1; v_gene: TRBV12-3/TRBV12-4; CDR3aa: CASSDNWGQSSYNEQFF; CDR3nt: TGTGCCAGCAGCGACAATTGGGGGCAGAGCTCCTACAATGAGCAGTTCTTC
abundance: -; d_gene: -; j_gene: TRBJ2-7; v_gene: TRBV28; CDR3aa: CASSPGPRSTYEQYF; CDR3nt: TGTGCCAGCAGTCCGGGTCCGCGATCAACCTACGAGCAGTACTTC
abundance: few; d_gene: -; j_gene: TRBJ2-1; v_gene: TRBV5-1; CDR3aa: CASSTWTYNEQFF; CDR3nt: TGCGCCAGCAGCACGTGGACCTACAATGAGCAGTTCTTC
abundance: -; d_gene: -; j_gene: TRBJ2-7; v_gene: TRBV5-1; CDR3aa: CASSSSISYEQYF; CDR3nt: TGCGCCAGCAGCTCCAGTATCTCCTACGAGCAGTACTTC
abundance: -; d_gene: TRBD2; j_gene: TRBJ2-5; v_gene: TRBV29-1; CDR3aa: CSAARASGGETQYF; CDR3nt: TGCAGCGCTGCCAGGGCTAGCGGGGGTGAGACCCAGTACTTC
abundance: -; d_gene: TRBD2; j_gene: TRBJ2-1; v_gene: TRBV3-1; CDR3aa: CASSQGLAGADEQFF; CDR3nt: TGTGCCAGCAGCCAAGGACTAGCGGGAGCGGATGAGCAGTTCTTC
abundance: -; d_gene: TRBD1; j_gene: TRBJ1-1; v_gene: TRBV10-3; CDR3aa: CAILRDRTMNTEAFF; CDR3nt: TGTGCCATTCTAAGGGACAGGACCATGAACACTGAAGCTTTCTTT
abundance: -; d_gene: TRBD1; j_gene: TRBJ1-2; v_gene: TRBV20-1; CDR3aa: CSTGGDNYGYTF; CDR3nt: TGCAGTACAGGGGGGGATAACTATGGCTACACCTTC
abundance: -; d_gene: TRBD2; j_gene: TRBJ2-7; v_gene: TRBV28; CDR3aa: CASRRTSGTTYEQYF; CDR3nt: TGTGCCAGCAGGCGGACTAGCGGGACCACCTACGAGCAGTACTTC
abundance: -; d_gene: TRBD2; j_gene: TRBJ2-1; v_gene: TRBV20-1; CDR3aa: CSARDLASGYSSYNEQFF; CDR3nt: TGCAGTGCTAGAGATCTCGCTAGCGGGTACAGCTCCTACAATGAGCAGTTCTTC
abundance: many; d_gene: -; j_gene: TRBJ1-2; v_gene: TRBV4-3; CDR3aa: CASSQEPHRLEYGYTF; CDR3nt: TGCGCCAGCAGCCAAGAGCCTCACAGGCTGGAATATGGCTACACCTTC
abundance: -; d_gene: -; j_gene: TRBJ2-5; v_gene: TRBV2; CDR3aa: CASSEAGRPRTQYF; CDR3nt: TGTGCCAGCAGTGAAGCCGGACGGCCACGGACCCAGTACTTC
abundance: -; d_gene: -; j_gene: TRBJ1-1; v_gene: TRBV5-1; CDR3aa: CASSEQTGKNAQKQAFF; CDR3nt: TGCGCCAGCAGTGAACAGACCGGGAAGAATGCCCAAAAGCAAGCTTTCTTT
abundance: -; d_gene: TRBD1; j_gene: TRBJ2-2; v_gene: TRBV5-5; CDR3aa: CASSSGQGAGELFF; CDR3nt: TGTGCCAGCAGCTCGGGACAGGGGGCCGGGGAGCTGTTTTTT
abundance: -; d_gene: -; j_gene: TRBJ2-4; v_gene: TRBV11-2; CDR3aa: CASSLGASLAKNIQYF; CDR3nt: TGTGCCAGCAGCTTAGGAGCTAGCTTAGCCAAAAACATTCAGTACTTC
abundance: few; d_gene: TRBD1; j_gene: TRBJ2-3; v_gene: TRBV12-3/TRBV12-4; CDR3aa: CASSYRTGGSDTQYF; CDR3nt: TGTGCCAGCAGTTATAGGACAGGGGGTTCAGATACGCAGTATTTT
abundance: -; d_gene: -; j_gene: TRBJ2-2; v_gene: TRBV5-1; CDR3aa: CASSLYQSGELFF; CDR3nt: TGCGCCAGCAGCTTGTACCAATCCGGGGAGCTGTTTTTT
abundance: few; d_gene: TRBD1; j_gene: TRBJ2-7; v_gene: TRBV7-9; CDR3aa: CASRRTGGLSGNEQYF; CDR3nt: TGTGCCAGCAGACGGACAGGGGGCCTTTCGGGGAACGAGCAGTACTTC
abundance: many; d_gene: -; j_gene: TRBJ1-1; v_gene: TRBV6-1; CDR3aa: CASMIQRNTEAFF; CDR3nt: TGTGCCAGCATGATACAGAGGAACACTGAAGCTTTCTTT